These 14 T cell receptor beta chains share one sample of origin, sequenced in a study of blood T cell repertoires in COVID-19. The data were produced by immunoSEQ multiplex PCR, yet TCRdb's version contains in-frame clones alone and is incomplete. The sample shows about 360,000 clones, around 84% of them seen only once. Material for sequencing was peripheral blood. Receptors originate from a human donor in a cohort sampled during active COVID-19.

This clone occurred once. This chain uses TRBV25-1 with TRBJ2-2; 10 bases line up with TRBD1. The V segment lost 6 bases and the J segment 4 bases; nucleotides outside the gene matches: 8. Germline loops: CDR1 MGHDK, CDR2 SYGVNS. This CDR3 has 16 amino acids. The CDR3 DNA reads as TGTGCCAGCAGGGGGGGGACAGGGGTCCTCACCGGGGAGCTGTTTTTT. Translated, it gives CASRGGTGVLTGELFF.

The chain links TRBV5-5 to TRBJ1-1; tentatively, D is TRBD1 (6 bases). Germline loops: CDR1 SGHKS, CDR2 YYEKEE (reference sequence). The CDR3 is made up of 15 amino acids. V lost 6 bases to trimming and J lost 4 bases, with 19 bases between them. As DNA, the CDR3 is TGTGCCAGCATCCATTGGGGGCAACGTAGCACTGAAGCTTTCTTT. Amino acid sequence: CASIHWGQRSTEAFF.

The CDR3 loop reads CASSEFGLEGFDYGYTF. The CDR3 nucleotides are TGTGCCAGCAGTGAATTCGGTTTGGAGGGTTTTGATTATGGCTACACCTTC. The V and J genes are TRBV25-1 and TRBJ1-2; unclear D gene. This CDR3 spans 17 amino acids. Trimming took 1 base from V and 5 from J, leaving 20 bases between them. Germline values: CDR1 MGHDK, CDR2 SYGVNS.

V usage is TRBV5-1 and J usage is TRBJ2-7; TRBD1 is a possible D gene (6 bases). The CDR3 consists of 12 residues. V was shortened by 4 bases and J by 5 bases, with 10 bases between the two germline ends. Germline V gene data show CDR1 as SGHRS and CDR2 as YFSETQ. CDR3: CASSPNRDEQYF. The CDR3 DNA follows: TGCGCCAGCAGCCCGAACAGGGACGAGCAGTACTTC.

The CDR3 DNA reads TGTGCCAGCAGTGGGGCCCGCGCAGAGACCCAGTACTTC. Its protein is CASSGARAETQYF. The chain couples TRBV12-3 or TRBV12-4 to TRBJ2-5, with D possibly matching TRBD1 (5 bases). The V end lost 5 bases, the J end lost 4 bases, and 11 bases lay between the germline ends. This CDR3 spans 13 amino acids.

This clone has at least ten counts. The chain employs TRBV5-1 and TRBJ1-1; 7 bases fit TRBD1. Trimming took 4 bases from V and 0 from J; bases not matched to a gene: 9. The CDR3 is 16 amino acids. Germline lookup yields CDR1 SGHRS and CDR2 YFSETQ. In DNA form, the CDR3 reads TGCGCCAGCAGCCTGTCCCGGGACAGCGTGAACACTGAAGCTTTCTTT. It specifies CASSLSRDSVNTEAFF.

This clone was detected only a few times. At the DNA level, this CDR3 is encoded by other sequences in the same sample as well. V gene TRBV5-1 combines with J gene TRBJ1-1; a possible D gene is TRBD1 (5 bases). Germline V gene sequence: CDR1 SGHRS, CDR2 YFSETQ. V was trimmed by 2 bases and J by 1 base, leaving 9 bases between them. This CDR3 contains 14 residues. CDR3 amino acids: CASSLRQGNTEAFF. DNA for the CDR3: TGCGCCAGCAGCTTACGGCAGGGGAACACTGAAGCTTTCTTT. Full variable domain (missing parts from reference TRBV5-1 and TRBJ1-1): KAGVTQTPRYLIKTRGQQVTLSCSPISGHRSVSWYQQTPGQGLQFLFEYFSETQRNKGNFPGRFSGRQFSNSRSEMNVSTLELGDSALYLCASSLRQGNTEAFFGQGTRLTVV.

The genes are TRBV19 and TRBJ2-2; D unclear. Trimming left V 1 base short and J 0 bases short, with 6 bases between. This CDR3 contains 15 residues. Per germline, CDR1 LNHDA and CDR2 SQIVND (reference sequence). The CDR3 DNA reads as TGTGCCAGTAGTATAGTCCGTGCGAACACCGGGGAGCTGTTTTTT. Its translation: CASSIVRANTGELFF.

The chain joins TRBV7-2 to TRBJ1-5, with 8 bases aligning to TRBD1. CDR3 length equals 15 residues. Germline trimming cut 1 base from V and 4 bases from J; bases unmatched to any gene: 3. Germline V gene sequence: CDR1 SGHTA, CDR2 FQGNSA. CDR3: CASSLGDRPNQPQHF. As DNA, the CDR3 is TGTGCCAGCAGCTTAGGGGACAGGCCAAATCAGCCCCAGCATTTT.

V usage is TRBV10-3 and J usage is TRBJ1-5; TRBD1 is a possible D gene (6 bases). Trimming cost V 0 bases and J 0 bases, with 12 bases left between them. This CDR3 spans 17 amino acids. CDR1 is ENHRY, CDR2 SYGVKD, per germline. The DNA for the CDR3 is TGTGCCATCAGTGAGTCAACAGGGTGGGATAGCAATCAGCCCCAGCATTTT. Translation gives CAISESTGWDSNQPQHF.

In nucleotides, the CDR3 is TGCGCCAGCAGCTCTGGACAGGAACGGTCACCCCTCCACTTT. It is translated as CASSSGQERSPLHF. The chain uses TRBV5-1 and TRBJ1-6; 7 bases match TRBD1. V shed 3 bases and J 10 bases; nucleotides not matched to a gene: 7. Germline V gene lookup returns CDR1 SGHRS and CDR2 YFSETQ. This CDR3 has 14 residues.

The rearrangement uses TRBV5-1 and TRBJ2-1; TRBD2 aligns across 9 bases. J was trimmed by 2 bases and V by 0 bases; bases with no gene match: 3. The germline gives CDR1 SGHRS, CDR2 YFSETQ. There are 16 residues in the CDR3. CDR3 sequence reads: CASSLVAGETYNEQFF. The CDR3 nucleotides read TGCGCCAGCAGCTTGGTAGCGGGAGAGACCTACAATGAGCAGTTCTTC.

In this sample, this clone turned up once. The gene calls are TRBV9 and TRBJ2-1; unclear D gene. Germline assignment: CDR1 SGDLS and CDR2 YYNGEE. V was shortened by 4 bases and J by 3 bases, with 8 bases between the two germline ends. The CDR3 is 13 amino acids. This chain's CDR3 is CASSPYSYNEQFF. In nucleotides, the CDR3 is TGTGCCAGCAGCCCCTACAGCTACAATGAGCAGTTCTTC. Complete variable domain (other parts from reference TRBV9 and TRBJ2-1): DSGVTQTPKHLITATGQRVTLRCSPRSGDLSVYWYQQSLDQGLQFLIQYYNGEERAKGNILERFSAQQFPDLHSELNLSSLELGDSALYFCASSPYSYNEQFFGPGTRLTVL.

The J gene is TRBJ2-1, the V gene TRBV28; 9 bases align to TRBD2. The CDR3 sequence is 15 residues long. Trimming took 2 bases from V and 2 from J; bases not matched to a gene: 1. Germline assignment: CDR1 MDHEN and CDR2 SYDVKM. Written as DNA, the CDR3 is TGTGCCAGCAGTTTAGGCGGGAGGGCCTACAATGAGCAGTTCTTC. Its translation: CASSLGGRAYNEQFF.